The 31 T cell receptor beta chains below were found in one sample sequenced in a study of blood T cells in healthy people across ages. A second PCR, run for 7 to 11 cycles, used a sample-barcoded 5' primer plus a J-beta primer mix. TCRdb re-analysed the 5' RACE reads in MiXCR, keeping a single row per CDR3 protein. The data show roughly 1,800,000 distinct CDR3 sequences, around half seen once. The sequencing input was blood. These receptors all stem from a middle-aged woman in good health.

The gene calls are TRBV15 and TRBJ2-5; TRBD1 might be the D (6 bases). With 2 bases removed from V and 1 base from J, the gap between germline ends came to 17 bases. There are 17 residues in the CDR3. Germline CDR1 LNHNV, CDR2 YYDKDF (reference sequence). The CDR3 DNA sequence: TGTGCCACCAGCAGAACCAGGGTCGGACAGTTCCAAGAGACCCAGTACTTC. Its translation is CATSRTRVGQFQETQYF.

The chain carries TRBV5-1 and TRBJ1-2; TRBD1 might be the D (5 bases). Germline CDR1 and CDR2: SGHRS and YFSETQ. This CDR3 has 14 residues. The germline V and J ends were trimmed by 5 bases and 3 bases, with 14 bases remaining between them. CDR3 in DNA: TGCGCCAGCAGTCAAACGGGGCCTTACTATGGCTACACCTTC. It codes for CASSQTGPYYGYTF.

The gene calls are TRBV12-3 or TRBV12-4 and TRBJ2-1; TRBD2 might be the D (6 bases). The length of the CDR3 is 17 residues. Between the trimmed V and J ends, which lost 5 bases and 1 base, there was a span of 18 bases. CDR3 residues: CASSPPGWGRSYNEQFF. Written as DNA, the CDR3 is TGTGCCAGCAGTCCGCCCGGGTGGGGGAGGTCCTACAATGAGCAGTTCTTC.

The gene calls are TRBV5-6 and TRBJ2-5; 8 bases match TRBD1. The DNA end lines up better with TRBJ2-7; the J call may be wrong. There are 14 residues in the CDR3. CDR1 SGHDT and CDR2 YYEEEE come from the germline V gene. Here the CDR3 DNA reads TGTGCCAGCAGCTTGATATCAGGGGGCCACGAGCAGTACTTC. Its translation is CASSLISGGHEQYF.

The chain links TRBV10-3 to TRBJ2-3, with D hard to call. The CDR3 covers 13 residues. CDR1 is ENHRY, CDR2 SYGVKD, per germline. The germline V and J ends were trimmed by 7 bases and 0 bases, with 8 bases remaining between them. The CDR3 reads CAIMPGSTDTQYF. CDR3 coding DNA: TGTGCCATCATGCCGGGCAGCACAGATACGCAGTATTTT.

The V call is TRBV7-9, the J call TRBJ2-7; 10 bases line up with TRBD1. Looked up from germline, CDR1 is SEHNR and CDR2 is FQNEAQ (reference sequence). The V segment lost 0 bases and the J segment 6 bases; nucleotides outside the gene matches: 11. CDR3 length: 17 residues. Written as DNA, the CDR3 is TGTGCCAGCAGCTTAGCGCCCAGGACAGGGGGTTCAATCGAGCAGTACTTC. Amino acids: CASSLAPRTGGSIEQYF.

This chain joins TRBV12-3 or TRBV12-4 and TRBJ2-3, with D unresolved. Trimming took off 7 bases at V and 5 bases at J, with 10 bases between the two ends. The CDR3 totals 12 residues. The CDR3 is CASTTSVDTQYF. The CDR3, as DNA: TGTGCCAGCACCACTTCTGTAGATACGCAGTATTTT.

This chain uses TRBV6-5 with TRBJ1-2; D uncertain. The CDR3 covers 15 residues. Germline values: CDR1 MNHEY, CDR2 SVGAGI. V lost 0 bases and J 0 bases, leaving 8 bases between the germline ends. The CDR3 spells CASSYSIPTNYGYTF. In nucleotides, the CDR3 is TGTGCCAGCAGTTACTCGATACCTACTAACTATGGCTACACCTTC.

V usage is TRBV2 and J usage is TRBJ2-5; no definite D call. The V end lost 2 bases, the J end lost 11 bases, and 9 bases lay between the germline ends. Germline V CDR1 and CDR2: SNHLY, FYNNEI. This CDR3 is 11 amino acids long. The CDR3 sequence: CASSEWQSQYF. CDR3 DNA: TGTGCCAGCAGTGAATGGCAGTCGCAGTACTTC.

The genes are TRBV27 and TRBJ1-4; D is undetermined. The CDR3 extends over 13 amino acids. The germline V and J ends were trimmed by 1 base and 4 bases, with 4 bases remaining between them. The germline CDR1 and CDR2 sequences are MNHEY and SMNVEV (reference sequence). Here the CDR3 reads CASSLYFNEKLFF. Written as DNA, the CDR3 is TGTGCCAGCAGTTTATACTTTAATGAAAAACTGTTTTTT. Complete variable domain (other parts from reference TRBV27 and TRBJ1-4): EAQVTQNPRYLITVTGKKLTVTCSQNMNHEYMSWYRQDPGLGLRQIYYSMNVEVTDKGDVPEGYKVSRKEKRNFPLILESPSPNQTSLYFCASSLYFNEKLFFGSGTQLSVL.

To note about this clonotype: The junction differs from germline at one of its ends, possibly a read error. The rearrangement links TRBV27 to TRBJ2-1; TRBD1 aligns across 7 bases. In germline, CDR1 is MNHEY, CDR2 SMNVEV (reference sequence). CDR3 size: 15 residues. The CDR3 DNA reads TGTGCCAGCAGTCGGGGACAGTTTTCCTACAATGAGCGGTTCTTC. Translated, it gives CASSRGQFSYNERFF.

This sequence joins TRBV10-1 and TRBJ2-1; D is possibly TRBD1 (5 bases). This CDR3 has 14 amino acids. Germline values: CDR1 WNHNN, CDR2 SYGVQD (reference sequence). V lost 6 bases and J 8 bases, leaving 17 bases between the germline ends. The CDR3 nucleotides are TGCGCCAGCAGCCTCGGCCAATTAGGGGATGAGCAGTTCTTC. Protein product: CASSLGQLGDEQFF.

This clonotype was detected only a few times. V is TRBV5-1 and J is TRBJ1-2, with a possible D match to TRBD1 (5 bases). Trimming cost V 5 bases and J 7 bases, with 18 bases left between them. The CDR3 length is 14 residues. The germline V gene encodes CDR1 SGHRS and CDR2 YFSETQ. The DNA for the CDR3 is TGCGCCAGCAGTCGAACCGGGACCCTGGGTGGCTACACCTTC. Residues: CASSRTGTLGGYTF.

This chain links TRBV12-3 or TRBV12-4 with TRBJ2-7, with D perhaps TRBD1 (6 bases). The length of the CDR3 is 15 residues. V lost 5 bases and J lost 5, with 19 bases in between. CDR3 amino acids: CASSLTPEGVNEQYF. CDR3 bases: TGTGCCAGCAGTCTTACGCCTGAGGGGGTGAACGAGCAGTACTTC.

The chain recombines TRBV7-9 with TRBJ2-5, with D uncertain. The CDR3 sequence is 15 residues long. Germline CDR1 SEHNR, CDR2 FQNEAQ (reference sequence). Trimming removed 1 base from V and 5 bases from J, with 14 bases in between. In nucleotides, the CDR3 is TGTGCCAGCAGCTTAGGGCTGACCGCGTGGGAGACCCAGTACTTC. It encodes CASSLGLTAWETQYF.

The chain joins TRBV6-1 to TRBJ2-1; 8 bases are a match to TRBD1. Germline values: CDR1 MNHNS, CDR2 SASEGT. This CDR3 has 19 residues. J was trimmed by 0 bases and V by 5 bases; bases with no gene match: 15. The CDR3 spells CASSPQGDSSSSSYNEQFF. The CDR3 DNA sequence: TGTGCCAGCAGTCCACAGGGGGACAGCTCCAGTAGCTCCTACAATGAGCAGTTCTTC.

The V call is TRBV18, the J call TRBJ1-2; no firm D call. CDR1 and CDR2 (germline): KGHSH, LQKENI. Trimming took 1 base from V and 1 from J, leaving 16 bases between them. CDR3 size: 17 residues. The CDR3 loop reads CASSPRQGRIINYGYTF. DNA of the CDR3: TGTGCCAGCTCACCACGCCAAGGCCGGATCATTAACTATGGCTACACCTTC.

This clonotype appeared a few times. The chain has TRBV29-1 and TRBJ2-5; D perhaps matches TRBD1 (6 bases). The CDR3 covers 15 residues. Germline-derived CDR1 and CDR2 are SQVTM and ANQGSEA. The germline V and J ends were trimmed by 0 bases and 4 bases, with 15 bases remaining between them. CDR3 sequence (DNA): TGCAGCGTTGAAGAGGGACACCGAGATCGAGAGACCCAGTACTTC. This gives the protein CSVEEGHRDRETQYF.

This clonotype was detected only a few times. The CDR3 is CASSLTGQLAGTDTQYF. The CDR3 DNA sequence: TGTGCCAGCAGCTTAACAGGCCAACTCGCAGGGACAGATACGCAGTATTTT. The V call is TRBV7-3, the J call TRBJ2-3; TRBD1 might be the D (5 bases). This CDR3 region has 17 residues. The germline V and J ends were trimmed by 0 bases and 3 bases, with 16 bases remaining between them. CDR1 is SGHTA, CDR2 FQGTGA, per germline.

The rearrangement uses TRBV7-2 and TRBJ1-5; tentative D call: TRBD1 (5 bases). In germline, CDR1 is SGHTA, CDR2 FQGNSA. The CDR3 loop spans 15 amino acids. The V and J ends lost 4 bases and 9 bases respectively, with 19 bases between them. The CDR3, as DNA: TGTGCCAGCAGCTCCGGGGACTCCCCCAATGGGCCCCAGCATTTT. It encodes CASSSGDSPNGPQHF.

This clonotype has a handful of counts. The chain joins TRBV27 to TRBJ2-3; D ambiguous. The V end was cut by 3 bases, the J end by 1 base, with 8 bases between. This CDR3 spans 14 amino acids. Germline V gene data show CDR1 as MNHEY and CDR2 as SMNVEV (reference sequence). The CDR3 nucleotides read TGTGCCAGCAGTTTTGAGGCCGGCACAGATACGCAGTATTTT. This translates into CASSFEAGTDTQYF.

The rearrangement uses TRBV7-2 and TRBJ1-1; D is perhaps TRBD1 (6 bases). The CDR3 is made up of 13 amino acids. Germline CDR1 and CDR2: SGHTA and FQGNSA. With 5 bases removed from V and 5 bases from J, the gap between germline ends came to 12 bases. CDR3 protein: CASSKMDRTEAFF. Written as DNA, the CDR3 is TGTGCCAGCAGCAAGATGGACAGAACTGAAGCTTTCTTT. Full variable domain (outside the CDR3, taken from reference TRBV7-2 and TRBJ1-1): GAGVSQSPSNKVTEKGKDVELRCDPISGHTALYWYRQSLGQGLEFLIYFQGNSAPDKSGLPSDRFSAERTGGSVSTLTIQRTQQEDSAVYLCASSKMDRTEAFFGQGTRLTVV.

V is TRBV3-1 and J is TRBJ1-1; D is undetermined. This CDR3 is built from 15 residues. The germline CDR1 and CDR2 sequences are LGHDT and YNNKEL (reference sequence). Trimming left V 5 bases short and J 5 bases short, with 18 bases between. The CDR3 is CASSVRPGSVTEAFF. DNA of the CDR3: TGTGCCAGCAGCGTCCGTCCGGGGTCGGTGACTGAAGCTTTCTTT.

As to this clonotype: Mismatch with germline at one junction end may stem from a read error. V usage is TRBV28 and J usage is TRBJ1-4; tentative D call: TRBD1 (5 bases). There are 14 residues in the CDR3. Looked up from germline, CDR1 is MDHEN and CDR2 is SYDVKM. CDR3 sequence (DNA): TGTGCTAGCAGTTTAAGGACTGGGGGTGAAAAACTGTTTTTT. This encodes CASSLRTGGEKLFF.

CDR3 loop: CASLTLAGDQETQYF. The CDR3 coding sequence is TGTGCCAGCCTTACCCTAGCGGGGGATCAAGAGACCCAGTACTTC. This chain uses TRBV28 with TRBJ2-5, with 10 positions matching TRBD2. Trimming at V came to 8 bases and at J to 2 bases, leaving 8 bases not matched to a gene. The length of the CDR3 is 15 residues. CDR1 is MDHEN and CDR2 is SYDVKM in the germline V gene.

This clonotype has only a few counts. The rearrangement joins TRBV20-1 to TRBJ1-2, with D unclear. Deletions cut 2 bases from V and 8 bases from J, with 15 bases between. Germline V CDR1 and CDR2: DFQATT, SNEGSKA (reference sequence). CDR3 size: 13 residues. The CDR3 loop reads CSARPQAISGYTF. In DNA form, the CDR3 reads TGCAGTGCTAGACCCCAGGCCATCTCCGGCTACACCTTC.

This chain joins TRBV19 and TRBJ1-2; no reliable D call. Looked up from germline, CDR1 is LNHDA and CDR2 is SQIVND (reference sequence). The CDR3 is 16 residues long. The V gene lost 6 bases and the J gene lost 3 bases, with 20 bases spanning the gap. The CDR3 loop is CASSTISGPQYYGYTF. In DNA form, the CDR3 reads TGTGCCAGTAGCACAATCTCGGGTCCCCAGTACTATGGCTACACCTTC.

The CDR3, as DNA: TGCGCCAGCAGCCCGGTAGGGTCTCAAGAGACCCAGTACTTC. This translates into CASSPVGSQETQYF. The rearrangement joins TRBV5-1 to TRBJ2-5; D gene unclear. This CDR3 is built from 14 residues. V gave up 4 bases and J gave up 2 bases, with 12 bases separating them. CDR1 and CDR2 (germline): SGHRS, YFSETQ. The full variable domain, rest sourced from reference TRBV5-1 and TRBJ2-5, is KAGVTQTPRYLIKTRGQQVTLSCSPISGHRSVSWYQQTPGQGLQFLFEYFSETQRNKGNFPGRFSGRQFSNSRSEMNVSTLELGDSALYLCASSPVGSQETQYFGPGTRLLVL.

This clonotype has just a few counts. CDR3 DNA sequence: TGTGCCAGCAGTTTGACGGCCTGGAGCTCCTACGAGCAGTACTTC. This gives the protein CASSLTAWSSYEQYF. V gene TRBV27 combines with J gene TRBJ2-7; no firm D call. The CDR3 loop spans 15 amino acids. CDR1 is MNHEY and CDR2 is SMNVEV in the germline V gene (reference sequence). V dropped 3 bases and J dropped 0 bases, with 12 bases sitting between them.

The chain combines TRBV6-5 with TRBJ2-7; TRBD2 agrees at 14 bases. The J call may be wrong; the DNA end is better matched by TRBJ2-5. The CDR3 is 19 amino acids. Per the germline V gene, CDR1 is MNHEY and CDR2 is SVGAGI. The DNA for the CDR3 is TGTGCCAGCAGTTACTCTCCACCTGGACTAGCGGGGGGCGCGGAGACCCAGTACTTC. Its protein is CASSYSPPGLAGGAETQYF.

The chain employs TRBV6-5 and TRBJ1-2; D perhaps matches TRBD1 (5 bases). Germline lookup yields CDR1 MNHEY and CDR2 SVGAGI. This CDR3 has 15 residues. Deletions cut 5 bases from V and 0 bases from J, with 13 bases between. CDR3 protein: CASSHTGGANYGYTF. In DNA, the CDR3 is TGTGCCAGCAGTCACACCGGGGGAGCTAACTATGGCTACACCTTC.